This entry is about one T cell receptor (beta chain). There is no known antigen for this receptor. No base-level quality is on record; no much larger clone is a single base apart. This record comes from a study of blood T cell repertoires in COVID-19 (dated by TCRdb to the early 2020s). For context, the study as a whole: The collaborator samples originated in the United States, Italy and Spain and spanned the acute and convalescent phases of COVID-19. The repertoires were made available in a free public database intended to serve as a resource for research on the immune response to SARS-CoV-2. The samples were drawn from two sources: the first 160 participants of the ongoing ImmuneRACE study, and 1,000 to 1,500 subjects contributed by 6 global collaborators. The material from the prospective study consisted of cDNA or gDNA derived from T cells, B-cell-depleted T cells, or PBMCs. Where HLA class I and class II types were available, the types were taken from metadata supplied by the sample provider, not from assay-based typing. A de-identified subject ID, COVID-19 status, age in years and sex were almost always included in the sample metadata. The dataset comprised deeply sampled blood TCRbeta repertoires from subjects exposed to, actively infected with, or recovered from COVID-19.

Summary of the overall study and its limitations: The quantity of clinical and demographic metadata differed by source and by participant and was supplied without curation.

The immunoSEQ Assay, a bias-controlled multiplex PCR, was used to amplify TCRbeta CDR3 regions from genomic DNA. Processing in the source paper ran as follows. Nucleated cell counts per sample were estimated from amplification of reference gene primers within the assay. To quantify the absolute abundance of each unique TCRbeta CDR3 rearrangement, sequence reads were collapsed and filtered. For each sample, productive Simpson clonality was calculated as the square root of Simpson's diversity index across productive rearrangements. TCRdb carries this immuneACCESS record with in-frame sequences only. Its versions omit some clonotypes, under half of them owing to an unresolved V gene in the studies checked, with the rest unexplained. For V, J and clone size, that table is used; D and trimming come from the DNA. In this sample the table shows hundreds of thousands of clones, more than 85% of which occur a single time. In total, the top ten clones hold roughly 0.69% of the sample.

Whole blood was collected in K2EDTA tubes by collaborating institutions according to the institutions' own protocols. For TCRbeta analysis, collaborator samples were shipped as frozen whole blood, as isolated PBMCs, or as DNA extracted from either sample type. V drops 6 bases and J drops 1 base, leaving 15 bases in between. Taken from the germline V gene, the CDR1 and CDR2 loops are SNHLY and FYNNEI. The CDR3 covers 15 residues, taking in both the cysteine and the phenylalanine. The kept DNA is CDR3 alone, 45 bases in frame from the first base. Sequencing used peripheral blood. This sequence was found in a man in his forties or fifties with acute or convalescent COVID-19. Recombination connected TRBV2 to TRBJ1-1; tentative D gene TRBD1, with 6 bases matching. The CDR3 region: CASRRQERGNTEAFF. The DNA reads TGTGCCAGCAGGAGACAGGAACGTGGGAACACTGAAGCTTTCTTT. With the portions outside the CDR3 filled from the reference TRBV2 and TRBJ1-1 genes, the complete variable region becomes EPEVTQTPSHQVTQMGQEVILRCVPISNHLYFYWYRQILGQKVEFLVSFYNNEISEKSEIFDDQFSVERPDGSNFTLKIRSTKLEDSAMYFCASRRQERGNTEAFFGQGTRLTVV.